This TCR beta chain was found in a study of CXCR3-negative and CXCR3-positive naive CD8 T cells (dated by TCRdb to 2018 to 2020). In terms of the full investigation: In total, 120 million to 150 million TRB reads were obtained, which works out to roughly 1.5 +/- 0.3 million reads per library. Naive subsets from several donors and memory cells from 3 donors were included in the TRBV-TRBJ cluster analysis. Data from about 10 donors, pooled across two independent experiments, went into the diversity and physicochemical repertoire analyses. Summary of the overall study and its limitations: CXCR3 expression partially decreased after cryopreservation, so most assays used freshly isolated PBMCs. Within the same donor, TRBV-TRBJ usage looked similar between naive CXCR3-negative and CXCR3-positive cells, but memory cells had distinct patterns. Because surface CD5, which is linked to self-reactivity in mice, was comparable between the naive subsets, TCR interaction strength was also inferred from the physicochemical properties of TRB CDR3s. TRB CDR3s from CXCR3-positive naive cells showed higher hydrophobicity (lower Kidera factor 4), lower energy, and higher strength and volume indices than CXCR3-negative naive cells. Both naive subsets had comparably high repertoire diversity, while memory CD8+ T cells had much lower repertoire diversity.

About this clonotype itself: What this receptor recognizes is not known.

The cysteine opens and the phenylalanine closes a CDR3 of 14 amino acids. DNA is not on record. As encoded in the germline V gene, CDR1 is MDHEN while CDR2 is SYDVKM. Sequencing was performed on a NextSeq 550. The Human TCR Profiling Kit (MiLaboratory) was used to make UMI-labeled 5' RACE TRB cDNA libraries. cDNA synthesis used the entire amount of extracted RNA, and PCR amplification then used the entire amount of cDNA produced. Libraries were prepared in parallel with an identical number of PCR cycles. The authors processed their data as follows. MIGEC and MiXCR extracted about 49,000 +/- 11,000 unique UMI-labeled TRB cDNA molecules per library, requiring at least two reads per UMI. On average, approximately 40,000 +/- 10,000 functional in-frame TRB CDR3 nucleotide clonotypes lacking stop codons were found per library. After each sample was downsampled to 5000 UMI-labeled TRB molecules, VDJtools was used to calculate diversity metrics such as normalized Shannon-Wiener and Chao1. VDJtools computed clonotype-size-weighted physicochemical properties of the central five CDR3 residues: interaction energy, strength, volume and Kidera factor 4. Reads reprocessed by TCRdb are summarized as one entry per CDR3 protein sequence, and DNA is absent. None of the V and J calls come from the authors' own analysis; TCRdb made them. The table for this sample shows over 100,000 distinct CDR3 sequences. Approximately 0.4% of the sample goes to the ten largest clones.

For each CD8+ T cell subset, flow sorting was done in triplicate, and a few hundred thousand cells per subset went directly into RLT lysis buffer. Naive CD8+ T cells were defined stringently as CD45RO-CCR7+CD27+CD95- to exclude memory contaminants. Standard density gradient centrifugation was used to isolate peripheral blood mononuclear cells from buffy coats. A FACSAria III was used to flow-sort naive CXCR3-negative and CXCR3-positive CD8+ T cells. An RNeasy Mini Kit was used to extract total RNA from the sorted cells. Sequenced sample: naive CXCR3+ CD8+ T cells from blood. The sample's cell subset or site label is to be understood as: CD45RO-CCR7+CD27+CD95- naive CD8+ T cells expressing CXCR3 (TNR3+). This TCR was recovered from a human donor in good health. Some clones in this sample may be carry-over from other donors' samples. Rearrangement joined TRBV28 to TRBJ2-7; TCRdb picks TRBD1, but there is no DNA to check that call. CDR3 reads: CASRTGTELYEQYF. Reference TRBV28 and TRBJ2-7 proteins supply the regions before and after the CDR3; the full variable domain is: DVKVTQSSRYLVKRTGEKVFLECVQDMDHENMFWYRQDPGLGLRLIYFSYDVKMKEKGDIPEGYSVSREKKERFSLILESASTNQTSMYLCASRTGTELYEQYFGPGTRLTVT.